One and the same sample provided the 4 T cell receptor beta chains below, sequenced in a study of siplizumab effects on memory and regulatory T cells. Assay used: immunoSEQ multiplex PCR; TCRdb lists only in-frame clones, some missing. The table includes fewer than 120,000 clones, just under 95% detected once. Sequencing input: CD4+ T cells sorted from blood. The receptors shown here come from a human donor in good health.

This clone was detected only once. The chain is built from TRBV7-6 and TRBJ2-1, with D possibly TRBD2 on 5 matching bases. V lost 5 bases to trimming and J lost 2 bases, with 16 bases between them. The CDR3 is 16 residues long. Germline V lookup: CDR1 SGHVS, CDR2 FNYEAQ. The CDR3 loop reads CASSLEGTFTYNEQFF. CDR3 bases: TGTGCCAGCAGCCTTGAGGGCACCTTCACCTACAATGAGCAGTTCTTC.

This CDR3 reads CASSLGRGRINEQFF. The DNA for the CDR3 is TGTGCCAGCAGCTTAGGTCGCGGTCGCATAAATGAGCAGTTCTTC. The chain is built from TRBV7-9 and TRBJ2-1; D ambiguous. The CDR3 sequence is 15 residues long. Trimming took 1 base from V and 7 from J, leaving 14 bases between them. Germline V gives CDR1 SEHNR, CDR2 FQNEAQ (reference sequence). Full variable domain (missing parts from reference TRBV7-9 and TRBJ2-1): DTGVSQNPRHKITKRGQNVTFRCDPISEHNRLYWYRQTLGQGPEFLTYFQNEAQLEKSRLLSDRFSAERPKGSFSTLEIQRTEQGDSAMYLCASSLGRGRINEQFFGPGTRLTVL.

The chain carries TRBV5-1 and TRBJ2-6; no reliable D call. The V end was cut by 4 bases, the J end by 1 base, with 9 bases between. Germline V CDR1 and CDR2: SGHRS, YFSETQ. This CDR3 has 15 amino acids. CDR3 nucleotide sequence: TGCGCCAGCAGCGTGGACCAGTCTGGGGCCAACGTCCTGACTTTC. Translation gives CASSVDQSGANVLTF.

CDR3 nucleotides: TGTGCCAGCAGTCAGGGGTTCTCCGCAACTAATGAAAAACTGTTTTTT. Translation gives CASSQGFSATNEKLFF. The chain carries TRBV6-6 and TRBJ1-4; possibly TRBD1 for D (6 bases). The V and J ends lost 5 bases and 0 bases respectively, with 13 bases between them. CDR1 is MNHNY and CDR2 is SVGAGI in the germline V gene (reference sequence). The CDR3 is 16 amino acids.